This is a list of T cell receptor beta chains from one sample in a study of cytotoxic CD8 clonotypes in ibrutinib-treated CLL. Only in-frame clones appear in the TCRdb table, and some are missing; sequencing was by immunoSEQ multiplex PCR. The table lists about 43,000 clones, less than 70% of them singletons. The sample here was PBMCs, taken after 12 months of ibrutinib treatment. The source of these receptors is a human donor with chronic lymphocytic leukemia. Each CDR3 is given with its conserved first and last residue. D genes are given only for firm matches. Size values are once, few and many counts, or a class for expanded clones, and some rows have none.

NA | NA | TRBJ2-5 | TRBV30 | TGTGCCTGGGGACAGCAAGAGACCCAGTACTTC | CAWGQQETQYF
once | NA | TRBJ2-3 | TRBV10-1 | TGCGCCAGCAGGGGGTGGAGGGGCTGTGATACGCAGTATTTT | CASRGWRGCDTQYF
NA | NA | TRBJ1-5 | TRBV6-6 | TGTGCCAGCAGTTATACGTACAACAATCAGCCCCAGCATTTT | CASSYTYNNQPQHF
NA | NA | TRBJ2-5 | TRBV5-6 | TGTGCCAGCAGCTTTCAAGAGACCCAGTACTTC | CASSFQETQYF
NA | TRBD1 | TRBJ1-2 | TRBV4-1 | TGCGCCAGCAGCCCGACAGGGTTAGGTAACTATGGCTACACCTTC | CASSPTGLGNYGYTF
NA | NA | TRBJ2-3 | TRBV6-5 | TGTGCCAGCTCCACGGGGTACGTTCCAGATACGCAGTATTTT | CASSTGYVPDTQYF
NA | NA | TRBJ1-1 | TRBV11-2 | TGTGCCAGCAGCTTAGAGAGGGGGAACACTGAAGCTTTCTTT | CASSLERGNTEAFF
NA | TRBD2 | TRBJ2-1 | TRBV19 | TGTGCCAGTGGGCGCCTAGCGGGACGATACAATGAGCAGTTCTTC | CASGRLAGRYNEQFF
NA | NA | TRBJ1-6 | TRBV19 | TGTGCCAGTAGGGAGAACAGGGATTATAATTCACCCCTCCACTTT | CASRENRDYNSPLHF
NA | NA | TRBJ2-3 | TRBV11-2 | TGTGCCAGCAGCTTATCCGTCACAGATACGCAGTATTTT | CASSLSVTDTQYF
few | TRBD1 | TRBJ2-1 | TRBV30 | TGTGCCTGGAGTCCAGGGGGCAATGAGCAGTTCTTC | CAWSPGGNEQFF
NA | TRBD2 | TRBJ2-1 | TRBV7-2 | TGTGCCAGCAGCTTATCGGGACTAGCGGGTCAGAATGAGCAGTTCTTC | CASSLSGLAGQNEQFF
few | NA | TRBJ2-7 | TRBV7-2 | TGTGCCAGCAGCCCGGCGCTGCCCTACGAGCAGTACTTC | CASSPALPYEQYF
NA | NA | TRBJ2-7 | TRBV11-3 | TGTGCCAGCAGCTCGAAATCCGGGACTCACTACGAGCAGTACTTC | CASSSKSGTHYEQYF
NA | NA | TRBJ2-5 | TRBV11-3 | TGTGCCAGCAGCTTGGACCAAGAGACCCAGTACTTC | CASSLDQETQYF
NA | NA | TRBJ1-5 | TRBV28 | TGTGCCAGCAACCTGGGACTAAGCAATCAGCCCCAGCATTTT | CASNLGLSNQPQHF
NA | NA | TRBJ2-3 | TRBV5-1 | TGCGCCAGCAGCTTGGGAGTCCGTAGCACAGATACGCAGTATTTT | CASSLGVRSTDTQYF
NA | NA | TRBJ1-2 | TRBV2 | TGTGCCAGCACTAAAAGGGGGGAGGAGGGCTACACCTTC | CASTKRGEEGYTF
NA | TRBD1 | TRBJ2-1 | TRBV7-2 | TGTGCCAGCAGCTTAGATGGGACAGGGCATGAGCAGTTCTTC | CASSLDGTGHEQFF
few | NA | TRBJ1-1 | TRBV28 | TGTGCCAGCAGTCCCCCCGCAGGGTGGGGCACTGAAGCTTTCTTT | CASSPPAGWGTEAFF
NA | TRBD1 | TRBJ1-5 | TRBV7-6 | TGTGCCAGCAGCAGTACAGGGGGTAGGAGCAATCAGCCCCAGCATTTT | CASSSTGGRSNQPQHF
few | TRBD1 | TRBJ1-2 | TRBV5-6 | TGTGCCAGCAGCTCGACAGGGTATGGCTACACCTTC | CASSSTGYGYTF
once | TRBD1 | TRBJ2-7 | TRBV19 | TGTGCCAGTAGAGCCGGGACAGGGAGCACCTACGAGCAGTACTTC | CASRAGTGSTYEQYF
NA | TRBD1 | TRBJ2-1 | TRBV6-6 | TGTGCCAGCAGTTACTCGGGGACAGGGATCAATGAGCAGTTCTTC | CASSYSGTGINEQFF
NA | TRBD2 | TRBJ2-2 | TRBV6-1 | TGTGCCAGCAGTGGACTAGCGGGATACACCGGGGAGCTGTTTTTT | CASSGLAGYTGELFF
NA | NA | TRBJ2-1 | TRBV7-6 | TGTGCCAGCAGCTCTGCCGGGAACTACAATGAGCAGTTCTTC | CASSSAGNYNEQFF
NA | NA | TRBJ1-3 | TRBV9 | TGTGCCAGCAGCGCAAGACCCTGGAATCCCGGAAACACCATATATTTT | CASSARPWNPGNTIYF
NA | TRBD2 | TRBJ2-2 | TRBV5-1 | TGCGCCAGCAGCTACCCCTCTTCGGGGGGGATGAACACCGGGGAGCTGTTTTTT | CASSYPSSGGMNTGELFF
NA | TRBD1 | TRBJ1-5 | TRBV7-9 | TGTGCCAGCAGCGATGGGACAGGGAATCAGCCCCAGCATTTT | CASSDGTGNQPQHF
NA | TRBD2 | TRBJ2-1 | TRBV18 | TGTGCCAGCTCACCGCAACTAGCGGGGGGAAGGTATGAGCAGTTCTTC | CASSPQLAGGRYEQFF
NA | NA | TRBJ2-7 | TRBV28 | TGTGCCAGCAATCAGAGAGGGGCTAGCGAGCAGTACTTC | CASNQRGASEQYF
few | NA | TRBJ1-4 | TRBV5-4 | TGTGCCAGCAGCTTGAGCCCCGCCGTGGCTGCCGAAAAACTGTTTTTT | CASSLSPAVAAEKLFF
NA | NA | TRBJ2-5 | TRBV6-5 | TGTGCCAGCAGTTACGAAGTCCAGGGGGAGACCCAGTACTTC | CASSYEVQGETQYF
NA | TRBD1 | TRBJ1-2 | TRBV19 | TGTGCCAGTAAACCCCCCTCGACAGGGGGGCTTGGCTACACCTTC | CASKPPSTGGLGYTF
few | NA | TRBJ2-2 | TRBV27 | TGTGCCAGCAGTCCCCTCACAGGGTTTGGCGGGGAGCTGTTTTTT | CASSPLTGFGGELFF
NA | NA | TRBJ1-2 | TRBV2 | TGTGCCAGCAGGGAAGGGATTAACTATGGCTACACCTTC | CASREGINYGYTF
once | NA | TRBJ2-2 | TRBV19 | TGTGCCAGTAGTATCGCATCCGGGGAGCTGTTTTTT | CASSIASGELFF
NA | NA | TRBJ1-4 | TRBV7-2 | TGTGCCAGCAGCTTACAGGGAACGGGTAATGAAAAACTGTTTTTT | CASSLQGTGNEKLFF
NA | NA | TRBJ1-1 | TRBV19 | TGTGCCAGTAGTACCCCGAGGGACATGAACACTGAAGCTTTCTTT | CASSTPRDMNTEAFF
NA | NA | TRBJ1-2 | TRBV5-4 | TGTGCCAGCAGGGCCCAAGGGAACTATGGCTACACCTTC | CASRAQGNYGYTF
NA | NA | TRBJ1-5 | TRBV6-5 | TGTGCCAGCAGTTGGCGGGGACAAGACAATCAGCCCCAGCATTTT | CASSWRGQDNQPQHF
few | NA | TRBJ1-3 | TRBV4-1 | TGCGCCAGCAGCCCCTGGGTTGGCTCTGGAAACACCATATATTTT | CASSPWVGSGNTIYF
NA | TRBD1 | TRBJ1-5 | TRBV5-1 | TGCGCCAGCAGTTTCGAGACAGGGTCCAATCAGCCCCAGCATTTT | CASSFETGSNQPQHF
NA | TRBD1 | TRBJ1-1 | TRBV5-1 | TGCGCCAGCAGCTTGGGGTTACAGGGGTCGGGGAACACTGAAGCTTTCTTT | CASSLGLQGSGNTEAFF
NA | TRBD1 | TRBJ2-7 | TRBV6-6 | TGTGCCAGCAGTTACGGGACAGAGACCTACGAGCAGTACTTC | CASSYGTETYEQYF
NA | NA | TRBJ1-2 | TRBV10-3 | TGTGCCATCAGTTCCCGCAGGGGCGACGATAACTATGGCTACACCTTC | CAISSRRGDDNYGYTF
once | NA | TRBJ1-2 | TRBV5-1 | TGCGCCAGCAGCCCCTCGTCGTCCACAGGGATGGAGAATGGCTACACCTTC | CASSPSSSTGMENGYTF